The clone carrying this T cell receptor (beta chain) occurred many times. This specimen comes from a study of molecular identifiers for immune sequencing clone quantification. TCRdb re-called the PCR reads with MiXCR, one entry per CDR3 protein. The table shows around 480,000 distinct CDR3 sequences, with 20% to 25% occurring only once. Germline V gene lookup returns CDR1 SGHNT and CDR2 YYREEE (reference sequence). CDR3 length: 14 amino acids. V dropped 2 bases and J dropped 6 bases, with 12 bases sitting between them. The source is a human donor in good health. Some libraries in this study had Jurkat cell RNA spiked in. Material for sequencing was naive CD8+ T cells from blood, with Jurkat cell RNA spiked in. Specified subset: FACS-sorted CD8+CD4-CCR7+CD45RA+ naive T cells. This chain joins TRBV5-4 and TRBJ2-1, with D perhaps assigned TRBD1 or TRBD2 (6 bases each). Here the CDR3 reads CASSLGGLPNEQFF. Here the CDR3 DNA reads TGTGCCAGCAGCTTAGGGGGGTTACCCAATGAGCAGTTCTTC.